The rows below give T cell receptor beta chains drawn from one sample of a study of cytomegalovirus exposure and HLA in healthy donors. Repertoires were generated with immunoSEQ multiplex PCR, while TCRdb's copy carries only in-frame clones and drops some. The top ten hold more than 0.95% of the sample, which has 250,000 to 350,000 clones, over 75% seen once. The sample was PBMCs. These receptors were collected from a man aged 30 to 45 in good health and CMV-seronegative. Both conserved end residues are part of each CDR3. The D gene is left open where the match is weak. Clone size, where shown, is once, few, many, or a class for clones that have expanded.

V	J	D	size	CDR3	DNA
TRBV7-9	TRBJ2-1	.	.	CASSPPGWEQFF	TGTGCCAGCAGCCCCCCCGGGTGGGAGCAGTTCTTC
TRBV4-1	TRBJ2-3	.	once	CASSQDERRDAEYF	TGCGCCAGCAGCCAAGATGAGAGACGGGATGCGGAGTATTTT
TRBV9	TRBJ2-5	.	.	CASSVVGGGETQYF	TGTGCCAGCAGCGTAGTGGGGGGAGGTGAGACCCAGTACTTC
TRBV18	TRBJ2-3	TRBD1	.	CASSPVGQGPTDTQYF	TGTGCCAGCTCACCCGTAGGACAGGGGCCAACAGATACGCAGTATTTT
TRBV7-2	TRBJ1-5	.	.	CASSLGGRFNQPQHF	TGTGCCAGCAGCTTAGGCGGTCGGTTCAATCAGCCCCAGCATTTT
TRBV5-1	TRBJ1-1	TRBD1	once	CASSRDRPNTEAFF	TGCGCCAGCAGCCGGGACAGGCCAAACACTGAAGCTTTCTTT
TRBV5-5	TRBJ1-1	.	.	CASSRGTEAFF	TGTGCCAGCAGCCGGGGCACTGAAGCTTTCTTT
TRBV18	TRBJ1-3	.	.	CASSPLDRSGNTIYF	TGTGCCAGCTCACCACTCGACAGGTCAGGAAACACCATATATTTT
TRBV9	TRBJ2-2	.	.	CASSVVSGGSNTGELFF	TGTGCCAGCAGCGTAGTTAGTGGAGGTTCGAACACCGGGGAGCTGTTTTTT
TRBV15	TRBJ2-7	.	.	CATSRGTWGTYEQYF	TGTGCCACCAGCAGAGGGACCTGGGGCACCTACGAGCAGTACTTC
TRBV18	TRBJ1-6	.	.	CASSEQSNNSPLHF	TGTGCCAGCTCAGAACAGTCGAATAATTCACCCCTCCACTTT
TRBV6-5	TRBJ1-1	.	.	CASSYRVSVTEAFF	TGTGCCAGCAGTTACCGGGTCTCGGTGACTGAAGCTTTCTTT
TRBV5-5	TRBJ1-1	.	.	CASSFGHTNTEAFF	TGTGCCAGCAGCTTCGGACACACGAACACTGAAGCTTTCTTT
TRBV6-5	TRBJ2-2	TRBD2	.	CASSYLRGGLGELFF	TGTGCCAGCAGTTACCTGCGGGGGGGCCTCGGGGAGCTGTTTTTT
TRBV4-3	TRBJ1-1	.	.	CASSQDWGETEAFF	TGCGCCAGCAGCCAAGATTGGGGGGAGACTGAAGCTTTCTTT
TRBV5-4	TRBJ2-1	TRBD1	.	CASSSGTGDYNEQFF	TGTGCCAGCAGTTCCGGGACAGGGGACTACAATGAGCAGTTCTTC
TRBV30	TRBJ1-5	.	.	CAWSLKGRGQPQHF	TGTGCCTGGAGTCTAAAAGGGCGGGGGCAGCCCCAGCATTTT
TRBV19	TRBJ2-7	TRBD2	.	CASRPGVAGTYEQYF	TGTGCCAGTAGACCCGGGGTAGCGGGGACCTACGAGCAGTACTTC
TRBV6-5	TRBJ2-1	TRBD1	.	CASSYEGTGYDEQFF	TGTGCCAGCAGTTACGAGGGGACAGGGTACGATGAGCAGTTCTTC
TRBV29-1	TRBJ2-2	TRBD1	.	CSVEDRRTGGGELFF	TGCAGCGTTGAAGATAGGAGGACAGGGGGCGGGGAGCTGTTTTTT
TRBV18	TRBJ2-2	TRBD1	.	CASSEWTGPNTGELFF	TGTGCCAGCTCAGAATGGACAGGACCAAACACCGGGGAGCTGTTTTTT
TRBV5-6	TRBJ1-5	.	.	CASSFGQQNQPQHF	TGTGCCAGCAGCTTTGGGCAGCAAAATCAGCCCCAGCATTTT
TRBV6-1	TRBJ2-7	TRBD2	.	CASSTGLAGAYEQYF	TGTGCCAGCAGTACGGGACTAGCGGGGGCCTACGAGCAGTACTTC
TRBV2	TRBJ1-5	TRBD1	.	CASSDQGQFNQPQHF	TGTGCCAGCAGTGATCAGGGACAGTTCAATCAGCCCCAGCATTTT
TRBV7-9	TRBJ1-2	.	.	CASSPRGLDYGYTF	TGTGCCAGCAGCCCTAGGGGCCTAGACTATGGCTACACCTTC
TRBV6-6	TRBJ2-2	TRBD2	.	CASRIAGGRTGELFF	TGTGCCAGCAGAATAGCGGGGGGTCGTACCGGGGAGCTGTTTTTT
TRBV6-5	TRBJ2-3	TRBD2	.	CASSYQLAGGAPLYF	TGTGCCAGCAGTTACCAACTAGCGGGGGGTGCCCCCCTGTATTTT
TRBV7-2	TRBJ2-7	.	.	CASTNSPYEQYF	TGTGCCAGCACCAATTCCCCCTACGAGCAGTACTTC
TRBV5-4	TRBJ2-2	TRBD1	.	CASSGQGVDQNTGELFF	TGTGCCAGCAGCGGACAGGGGGTGGATCAGAACACCGGGGAGCTGTTTTTT
TRBV7-9	TRBJ2-5	.	.	CASSLGGVRETQYF	TGTGCCAGCAGCTTAGGTGGAGTGCGAGAGACCCAGTACTTC
TRBV4-3	TRBJ2-2	.	.	CASTRDAGELFF	TGCGCCAGCACCAGGGATGCCGGGGAGCTGTTTTTT
TRBV5-4	TRBJ2-3	TRBD1	once	CASSPGSGTGVDTQYF	TGTGCCAGCAGCCCGGGATCCGGGACAGGGGTCGATACGCAGTATTTT
TRBV6-1	TRBJ2-3	.	.	CASSEGGIYSTDTQYF	TGTGCCAGCAGTGAAGGAGGGATCTACAGCACAGATACGCAGTATTTT
TRBV27	TRBJ2-5	.	.	CASSLSSGEETQYF	TGTGCCAGCAGTTTAAGCTCAGGGGAAGAGACCCAGTACTTC
TRBV5-1	TRBJ2-7	.	few	CASSLLQGVNEQYF	TGCGCCAGCAGCTTGCTACAGGGAGTGAACGAGCAGTACTTC
TRBV14	TRBJ2-2	.	.	CASSQAPYSELFF	TGTGCCAGCAGCCAAGCCCCGTATTCGGAGCTGTTTTTT
TRBV6-1	TRBJ1-1	.	.	CASSGYRMTTEAFF	TGTGCCAGCAGTGGGTACAGGATGACCACTGAAGCTTTCTTT
TRBV7-2	TRBJ1-3	.	.	CASSYREENTIYF	TGTGCCAGCAGCTACAGGGAAGAAAACACCATATATTTT
TRBV7-8	TRBJ2-1	TRBD1	.	CASSLRDRGGNEQFF	TGTGCCAGCAGCTTGCGGGACAGGGGGGGCAATGAGCAGTTCTTC
TRBV10-3	TRBJ1-2	TRBD1	.	CAIRGTGGMEGYTF	TGTGCCATCAGAGGGACAGGGGGCATGGAGGGCTACACCTTC
TRBV5-6	TRBJ1-1	TRBD1	.	CASSLEDMGQGFVTEAFF	TGTGCCAGCAGCTTGGAGGATATGGGACAGGGGTTTGTCACTGAAGCTTTCTTT
TRBV4-3	TRBJ1-2	.	.	CASSQHRGLNYGYTF	TGCGCCAGCAGCCAACATAGGGGGTTAAATTATGGCTACACCTTC
TRBV7-9	TRBJ2-3	TRBD2	.	CASSRTSGGIRSTDTQYF	TGTGCCAGCAGCAGGACTAGCGGGGGGATTCGTAGCACAGATACGCAGTATTTT